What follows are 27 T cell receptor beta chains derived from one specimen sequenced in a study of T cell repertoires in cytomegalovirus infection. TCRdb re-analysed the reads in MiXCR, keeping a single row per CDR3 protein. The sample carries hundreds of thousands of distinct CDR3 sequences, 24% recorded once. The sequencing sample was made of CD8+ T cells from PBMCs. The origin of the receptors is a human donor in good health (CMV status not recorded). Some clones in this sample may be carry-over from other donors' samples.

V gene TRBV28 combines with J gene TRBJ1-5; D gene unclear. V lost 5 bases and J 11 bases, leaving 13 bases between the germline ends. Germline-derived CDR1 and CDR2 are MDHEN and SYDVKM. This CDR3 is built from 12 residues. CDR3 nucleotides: TGTGCCAGCAGTCCACCCACCCGTGCCCAGCATTTT. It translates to CASSPPTRAQHF.

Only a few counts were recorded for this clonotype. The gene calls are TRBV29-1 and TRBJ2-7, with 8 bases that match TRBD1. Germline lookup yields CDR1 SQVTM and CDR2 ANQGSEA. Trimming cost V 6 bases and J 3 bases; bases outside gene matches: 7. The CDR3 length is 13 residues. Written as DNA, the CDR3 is TGCAGCGTCAGACCGGGACAGGTCTACGAGCAGTACTTC. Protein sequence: CSVRPGQVYEQYF.

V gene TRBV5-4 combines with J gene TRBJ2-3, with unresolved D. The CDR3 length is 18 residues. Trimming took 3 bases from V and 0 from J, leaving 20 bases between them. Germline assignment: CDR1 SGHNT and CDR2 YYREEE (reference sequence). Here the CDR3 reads CASSSHTTTPTSTDTQYF. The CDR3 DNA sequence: TGTGCCAGCAGCTCTCATACGACGACCCCGACCAGCACAGATACGCAGTATTTT.

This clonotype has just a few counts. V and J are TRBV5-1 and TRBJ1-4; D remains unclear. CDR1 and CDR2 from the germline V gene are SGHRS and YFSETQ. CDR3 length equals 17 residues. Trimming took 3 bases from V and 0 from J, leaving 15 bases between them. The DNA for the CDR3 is TGCGCCAGCAGCTGGGAGAAGGCAAATGCAACTAATGAAAAACTGTTTTTT. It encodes CASSWEKANATNEKLFF.

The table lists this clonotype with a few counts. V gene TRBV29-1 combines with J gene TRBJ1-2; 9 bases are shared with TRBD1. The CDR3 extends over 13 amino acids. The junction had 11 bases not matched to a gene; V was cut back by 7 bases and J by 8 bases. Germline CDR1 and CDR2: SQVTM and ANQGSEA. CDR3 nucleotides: TGCAGCGCCACGATACAGGGGGCGCGGGGCTACACCTTC. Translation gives CSATIQGARGYTF.

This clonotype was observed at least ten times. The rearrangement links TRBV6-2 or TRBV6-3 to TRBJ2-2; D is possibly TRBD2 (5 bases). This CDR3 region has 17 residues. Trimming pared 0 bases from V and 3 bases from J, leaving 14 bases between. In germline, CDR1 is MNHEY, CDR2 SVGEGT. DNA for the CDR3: TGTGCCAGCAGTTACTCGACTCGGGGTGAGGACACCGGGGAGCTGTTTTTT. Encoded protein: CASSYSTRGEDTGELFF.

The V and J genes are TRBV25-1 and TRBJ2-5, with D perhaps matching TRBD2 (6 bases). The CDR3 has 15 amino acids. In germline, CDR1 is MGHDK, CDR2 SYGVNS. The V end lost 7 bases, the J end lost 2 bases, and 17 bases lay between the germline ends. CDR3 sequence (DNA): TGTGCCAGCAATCTAGGGAGGCAGACTCAAGAGACCCAGTACTTC. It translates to CASNLGRQTQETQYF.

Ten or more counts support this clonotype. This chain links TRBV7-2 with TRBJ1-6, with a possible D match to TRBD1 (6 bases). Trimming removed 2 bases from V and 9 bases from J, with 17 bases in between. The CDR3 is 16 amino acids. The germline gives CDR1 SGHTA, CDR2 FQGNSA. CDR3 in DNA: TGTGCCAGCAGCTTAACAGGGCCGGGGTTGTTTTCACCCCTCCACTTT. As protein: CASSLTGPGLFSPLHF.

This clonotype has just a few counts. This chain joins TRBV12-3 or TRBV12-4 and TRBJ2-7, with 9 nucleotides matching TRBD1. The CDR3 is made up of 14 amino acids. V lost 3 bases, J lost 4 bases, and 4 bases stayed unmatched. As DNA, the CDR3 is TGTGCCAGCAGTTTTTGGGACAGGGTGTACGAGCAGTACTTC. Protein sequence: CASSFWDRVYEQYF.

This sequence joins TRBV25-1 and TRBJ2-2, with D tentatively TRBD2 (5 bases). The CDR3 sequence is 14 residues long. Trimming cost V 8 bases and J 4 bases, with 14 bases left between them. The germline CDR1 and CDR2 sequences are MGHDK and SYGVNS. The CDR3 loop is CASLGVWGTGELFF. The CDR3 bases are TGTGCCAGCCTGGGAGTGTGGGGCACCGGGGAGCTGTTTTTT. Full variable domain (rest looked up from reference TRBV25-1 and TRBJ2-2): EADIYQTPRYLVIGTGKKITLECSQTMGHDKMYWYQQDPGMELHLIHYSYGVNSTEKGDLSSESTVSRIRTEHFPLTLESARPSHTSQYLCASLGVWGTGELFFGEGSRLTVL.

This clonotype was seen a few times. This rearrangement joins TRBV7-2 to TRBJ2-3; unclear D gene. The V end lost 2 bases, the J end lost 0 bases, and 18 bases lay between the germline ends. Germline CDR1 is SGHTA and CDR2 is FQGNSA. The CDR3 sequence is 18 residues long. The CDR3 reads CASSLLTYGQRSTDTQYF. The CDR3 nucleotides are TGTGCCAGCAGCTTACTAACATATGGCCAGCGTAGCACAGATACGCAGTATTTT. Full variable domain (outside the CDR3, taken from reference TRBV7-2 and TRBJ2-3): GAGVSQSPSNKVTEKGKDVELRCDPISGHTALYWYRQSLGQGLEFLIYFQGNSAPDKSGLPSDRFSAERTGGSVSTLTIQRTQQEDSAVYLCASSLLTYGQRSTDTQYFGPGTRLTVL.

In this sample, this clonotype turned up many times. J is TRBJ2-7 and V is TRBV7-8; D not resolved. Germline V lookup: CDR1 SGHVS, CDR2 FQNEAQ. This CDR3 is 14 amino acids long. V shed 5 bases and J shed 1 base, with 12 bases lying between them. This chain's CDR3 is CASSEDPTSYEQYV. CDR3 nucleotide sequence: TGTGCCAGCAGCGAGGACCCGACATCCTACGAGCAGTACGTC.

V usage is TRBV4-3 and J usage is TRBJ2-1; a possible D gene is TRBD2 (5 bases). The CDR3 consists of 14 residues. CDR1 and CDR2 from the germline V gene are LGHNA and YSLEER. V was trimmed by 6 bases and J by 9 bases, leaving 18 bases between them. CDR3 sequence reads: CASRPTRVWGEQFF. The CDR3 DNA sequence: TGCGCCAGCAGACCGACGAGGGTCTGGGGTGAGCAGTTCTTC.

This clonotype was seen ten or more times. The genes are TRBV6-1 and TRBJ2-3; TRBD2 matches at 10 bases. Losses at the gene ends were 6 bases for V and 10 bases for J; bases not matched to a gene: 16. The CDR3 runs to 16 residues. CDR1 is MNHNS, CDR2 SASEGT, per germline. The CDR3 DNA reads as TGTGCCAGCAGCTCCCCCTTGAGCGGGGGGGCCTACTCGCAGTATTTT. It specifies CASSSPLSGGAYSQYF.

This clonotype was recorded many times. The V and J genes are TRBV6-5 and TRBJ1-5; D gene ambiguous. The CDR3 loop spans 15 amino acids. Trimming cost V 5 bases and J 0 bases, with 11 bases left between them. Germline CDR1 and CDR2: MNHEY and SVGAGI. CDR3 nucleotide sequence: TGTGCCAGCAGTAGTTGGCAGGATAGCAATCAGCCCCAGCATTTT. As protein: CASSSWQDSNQPQHF.

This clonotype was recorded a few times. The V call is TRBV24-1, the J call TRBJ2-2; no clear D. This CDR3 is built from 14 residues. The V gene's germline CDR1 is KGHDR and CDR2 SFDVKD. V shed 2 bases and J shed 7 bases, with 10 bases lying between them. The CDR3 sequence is CATSDSAWSGELFF. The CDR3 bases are TGTGCCACCAGTGATTCGGCCTGGAGCGGGGAGCTGTTTTTT.

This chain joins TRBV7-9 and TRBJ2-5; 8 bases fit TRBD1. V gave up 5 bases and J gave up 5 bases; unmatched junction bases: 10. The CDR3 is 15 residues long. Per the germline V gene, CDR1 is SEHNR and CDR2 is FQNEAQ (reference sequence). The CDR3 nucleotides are TGTGCCAGCAGCCGGCCCTCAGGGGGCGTGGAGACCCAGTACTTC. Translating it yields CASSRPSGGVETQYF.

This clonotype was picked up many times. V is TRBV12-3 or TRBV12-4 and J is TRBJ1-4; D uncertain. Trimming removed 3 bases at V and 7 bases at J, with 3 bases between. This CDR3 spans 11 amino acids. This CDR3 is CASSFGEKLFF. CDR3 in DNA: TGTGCCAGCAGTTTCGGTGAAAAACTGTTTTTT.

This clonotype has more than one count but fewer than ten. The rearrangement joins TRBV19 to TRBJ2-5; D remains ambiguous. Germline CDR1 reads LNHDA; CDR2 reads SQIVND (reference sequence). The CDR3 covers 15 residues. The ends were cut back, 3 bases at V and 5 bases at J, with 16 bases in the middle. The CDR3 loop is CASSIRASRQETQYF. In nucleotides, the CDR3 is TGTGCCAGTAGTATTCGGGCATCTCGGCAGGAGACCCAGTACTTC. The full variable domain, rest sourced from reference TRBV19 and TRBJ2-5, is DGGITQSPKYLFRKEGQNVTLSCEQNLNHDAMYWYRQDPGQGLRLIYYSQIVNDFQKGDIAEGYSVSREKKESFPLTVTSAQKNPTAFYLCASSIRASRQETQYFGPGTRLLVL.

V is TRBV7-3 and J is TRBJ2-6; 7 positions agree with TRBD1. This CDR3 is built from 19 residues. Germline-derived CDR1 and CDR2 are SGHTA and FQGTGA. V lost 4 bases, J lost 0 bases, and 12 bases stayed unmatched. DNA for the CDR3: TGTGCCAGCAGCTCAAACCGGGACAGTAAGAACTCTGGGGCCAACGTCCTGACTTTC. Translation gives CASSSNRDSKNSGANVLTF.

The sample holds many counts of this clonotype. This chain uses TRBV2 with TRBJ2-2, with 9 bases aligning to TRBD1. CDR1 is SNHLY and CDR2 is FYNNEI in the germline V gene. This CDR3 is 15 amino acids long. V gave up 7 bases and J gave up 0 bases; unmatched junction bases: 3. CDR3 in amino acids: CASMGTGPNTGELFF. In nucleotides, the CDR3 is TGTGCCAGCATGGGGACAGGGCCGAACACCGGGGAGCTGTTTTTT.

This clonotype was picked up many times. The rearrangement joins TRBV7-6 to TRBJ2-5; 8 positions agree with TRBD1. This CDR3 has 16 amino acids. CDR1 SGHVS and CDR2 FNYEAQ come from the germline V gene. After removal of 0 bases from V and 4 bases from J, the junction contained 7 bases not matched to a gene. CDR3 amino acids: CASSLAPDRGGETQYF. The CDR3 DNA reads TGTGCCAGCAGCTTAGCACCCGACAGGGGTGGAGAGACCCAGTACTTC.

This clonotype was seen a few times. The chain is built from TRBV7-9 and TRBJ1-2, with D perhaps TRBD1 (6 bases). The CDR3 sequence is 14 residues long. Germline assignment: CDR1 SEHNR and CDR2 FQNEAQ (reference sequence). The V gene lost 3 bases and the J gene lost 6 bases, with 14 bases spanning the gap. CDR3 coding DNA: TGTGCCAGCAGCTTGGGAACAGGGACGAATGGCTACACCTTC. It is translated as CASSLGTGTNGYTF.

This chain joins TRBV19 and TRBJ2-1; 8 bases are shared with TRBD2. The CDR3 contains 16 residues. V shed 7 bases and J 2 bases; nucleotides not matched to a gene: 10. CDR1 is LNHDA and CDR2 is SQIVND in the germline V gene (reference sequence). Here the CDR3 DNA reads TGTGCCAGTACACGGGGGGGCCTGGAACCCTACAATGAGCAGTTCTTC. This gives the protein CASTRGGLEPYNEQFF.

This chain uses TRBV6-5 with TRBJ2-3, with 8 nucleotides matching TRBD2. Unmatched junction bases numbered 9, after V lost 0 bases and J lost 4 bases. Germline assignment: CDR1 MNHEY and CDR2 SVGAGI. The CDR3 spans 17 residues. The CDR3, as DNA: TGTGCCAGCAGTTACTCCGGGACTAGAGAAGTTCCAGATACGCAGTATTTT. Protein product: CASSYSGTREVPDTQYF.

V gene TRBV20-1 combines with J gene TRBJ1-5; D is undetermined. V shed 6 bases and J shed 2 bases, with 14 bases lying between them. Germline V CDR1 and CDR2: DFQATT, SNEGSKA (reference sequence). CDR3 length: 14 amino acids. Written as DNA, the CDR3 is TGCAGTGCCTCAACAGACACCCGCAATCAGCCCCAGCATTTT. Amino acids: CSASTDTRNQPQHF.

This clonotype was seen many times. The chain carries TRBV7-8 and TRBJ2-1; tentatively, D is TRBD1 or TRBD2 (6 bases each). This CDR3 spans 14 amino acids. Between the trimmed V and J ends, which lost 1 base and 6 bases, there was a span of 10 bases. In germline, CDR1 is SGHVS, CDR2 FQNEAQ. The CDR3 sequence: CASSLVGGINEQFF. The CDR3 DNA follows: TGTGCCAGCAGCTTAGTCGGGGGCATCAATGAGCAGTTCTTC.